The 28 T cell receptor beta chains below were found in one sample sequenced in a study of shared clonotypes between healthy human individuals. Clones were read by immunoSEQ multiplex PCR, and TCRdb kept only the in-frame ones, dropping some. The sample lists 2 million to 2.5 million clones; about 94% were seen once. Specimen: naive CD4+ T cells sorted from blood. Subset noted: CD45RA+ positively selected. The source is a man aged 18 to 35 in good health.

The chain carries TRBV5-1 and TRBJ2-3; D is ambiguous. The CDR3 is made up of 15 amino acids. Trimming took 5 bases from V and 0 from J, leaving 13 bases between them. CDR1 SGHRS and CDR2 YFSETQ come from the germline V gene. CDR3 sequence (DNA): TGCGCCAGCAGGCCCGTCGGATCTAGCACAGATACGCAGTATTTT. It codes for CASRPVGSSTDTQYF.

DNA of the CDR3: TGTGCCAGCAGCCAGAGACGGCTAGCGGGAGTGGGCCAAGAGACCCAGTACTTC. Protein: CASSQRRLAGVGQETQYF. V is TRBV11-2 and J is TRBJ2-5; 10 bases agree with TRBD2. CDR3 length: 18 residues. The V gene's germline CDR1 is SGHAT and CDR2 FQNNGV. Trimming at V came to 5 bases and at J to 1 base, leaving 13 bases not matched to a gene.

The chain is built from TRBV27 and TRBJ1-6; tentatively, D is TRBD1 (5 bases). The CDR3 extends over 13 amino acids. CDR1 MNHEY and CDR2 SMNVEV come from the germline V gene (reference sequence). V was clipped by 5 bases and J by 8 bases, with 10 bases between them. CDR3 nucleotide sequence: TGTGCCAGCAGTATGCAACAGGATTCACCCCTCCACTTT. Translating gives CASSMQQDSPLHF.

Only one count was recorded for this clone. The chain combines TRBV7-2 with TRBJ1-4; the match to TRBD1 covers 9 bases. V trimming: 6 bases; J trimming: 10 bases; junction bases outside the gene matches: 15. Germline CDR1 and CDR2: SGHTA and FQGNSA. The CDR3 length is 16 residues. In DNA, the CDR3 is TGTGCCAGCAGTTCCGGCCCTGGGACAGGGTCGGCAAAACTGTTTTTT. Protein: CASSSGPGTGSAKLFF.

This chain links TRBV7-8 with TRBJ2-5; TRBD1 is a possible D gene (6 bases). The germline V gene encodes CDR1 SGHVS and CDR2 FQNEAQ. V shed 4 bases and J shed 2 bases, with 17 bases lying between them. CDR3 size: 16 residues. CDR3 sequence reads: CASSYNLRTVQETQYF. For the CDR3, the DNA is TGTGCCAGCAGCTATAACTTGAGGACAGTGCAAGAGACCCAGTACTTC.

The chain combines TRBV25-1 with TRBJ2-3; D might be TRBD2 (7 bases). The CDR3 is 15 amino acids. Trimming shortened V by 8 bases and J by 2 bases, and 17 bases separated the two germline ends. Germline V lookup: CDR1 MGHDK, CDR2 SYGVNS. CDR3 in amino acids: CASAGGGAPTDTQYF. The CDR3 bases are TGTGCCAGCGCTGGGGGGGGCGCCCCCACAGATACGCAGTATTTT.

This chain connects TRBV18 to TRBJ1-6; D is perhaps TRBD1 (5 bases). CDR1 is KGHSH, CDR2 LQKENI, per germline. The CDR3 loop spans 15 amino acids. The V gene lost 3 bases and the J gene lost 7 bases, with 13 bases spanning the gap. Written as DNA, the CDR3 is TGTGCCAGCTCACCGGTGTTAGGGGAGAATTCACCCCTCCACTTT. Its translation: CASSPVLGENSPLHF.

The V gene is TRBV2, the J gene TRBJ2-7; the D gene is possibly TRBD1 (6 bases). Looked up from germline, CDR1 is SNHLY and CDR2 is FYNNEI. V lost 8 bases, J lost 3 bases, and 11 bases lay in between. This CDR3 region has 12 residues. CDR3 coding DNA: TGTGCCAGCGGAGTCAGGGGCTACGAGCAGTACTTC. Amino acids: CASGVRGYEQYF.

V and J are TRBV2 and TRBJ1-1; the D is unclear. Trimming left V 3 bases short and J 1 base short, with 9 bases between. The CDR3 has 14 amino acids. Germline CDR1 is SNHLY and CDR2 is FYNNEI. The CDR3 loop reads CASSDGGGNTEAFF. CDR3 DNA sequence: TGTGCCAGCAGTGACGGTGGCGGGAACACTGAAGCTTTCTTT. The full variable domain, completed using reference TRBV2 and TRBJ1-1, is EPEVTQTPSHQVTQMGQEVILRCVPISNHLYFYWYRQILGQKVEFLVSFYNNEISEKSEIFDDQFSVERPDGSNFTLKIRSTKLEDSAMYFCASSDGGGNTEAFFGQGTRLTVV.

The chain is built from TRBV7-9 and TRBJ1-6, with D uncertain. CDR1 and CDR2 from the germline V gene are SEHNR and FQNEAQ (reference sequence). The CDR3 covers 13 residues. V lost 2 bases and J lost 8, with 7 bases in between. This CDR3 is CASSLTADSPLHF. Here the CDR3 DNA reads TGTGCCAGCAGCTTAACGGCAGATTCACCCCTCCACTTT.

Turning to this clone: The junction departs from the called germline gene at one end, perhaps through a read error. The chain employs TRBV7-7 and TRBJ2-5; tentatively, D is TRBD1 (5 bases). Germline CDR1 SSHAT, CDR2 FNYEAQ (reference sequence). The CDR3 runs to 16 residues. CDR3: CASSLGLGQGEETQYF. The CDR3 DNA reads TGTGCTAGCAGCTTAGGTCTAGGCCAGGGCGAAGAGACCCAGTACTTC.

The J gene is TRBJ2-1, the V gene TRBV6-1; tentatively, D is TRBD2 (5 bases). The ends were cut back, 2 bases at V and 0 bases at J, with 14 bases in the middle. Germline V gene data show CDR1 as MNHNS and CDR2 as SASEGT. The CDR3 consists of 17 residues. CDR3 residues: CASSESGLGSSYNEQFF. The CDR3 nucleotides are TGTGCCAGCAGTGAATCTGGTTTGGGGAGCTCCTACAATGAGCAGTTCTTC.

The V and J genes are TRBV28 and TRBJ2-7; the D gene could be TRBD1 or TRBD2 (7 bases each). This CDR3 comprises 15 residues. The V and J ends lost 3 bases and 2 bases respectively, with 14 bases between them. The germline V gene encodes CDR1 MDHEN and CDR2 SYDVKM. The CDR3 bases are TGTGCCAGCAGTTTGGGAGGGACAGCACCCTACGAGCAGTACTTC. This gives the protein CASSLGGTAPYEQYF.

About this clone: Other DNA sequences in the sample encode the same CDR3. The gene calls are TRBV5-1 and TRBJ2-1; 13 bases align to TRBD2. There are 14 residues in the CDR3. Germline V gives CDR1 SGHRS, CDR2 YFSETQ. V lost 5 bases to trimming and J lost 4 bases; unmatched junction nucleotides: 0. CDR3 bases: TGCGCCAGCAGGACTAGCGGGGGGTACAATGAGCAGTTCTTC. This encodes CASRTSGGYNEQFF.

Concerning this clone itself: The same CDR3 also results from other DNA sequences found in this sample. This chain connects TRBV5-1 to TRBJ2-3; D possibly uses TRBD1 or TRBD2 (5 bases each). The germline gives CDR1 SGHRS, CDR2 YFSETQ. Trimming removed 0 bases at V and 3 bases at J, with 8 bases between. The CDR3 spans 14 residues. The CDR3 is CASSLGGGTDTQYF. CDR3 coding DNA: TGCGCCAGCAGCTTGGGGGGCGGGACAGATACGCAGTATTTT.

The CDR3 region has the DNA TGTGCCAGCAGTTCTGAATTTAGAGGTGAAGCTTTCTTT. It yields the protein CASSSEFRGEAFF. The chain uses TRBV28 and TRBJ1-1; D remains unclear. Between the trimmed V and J ends, which lost 4 bases and 7 bases, there was a span of 13 bases. The CDR3 length is 13 residues. The germline V gene has CDR1 MDHEN and CDR2 SYDVKM.

This chain uses TRBV9 with TRBJ2-7, with 9 bases aligning to TRBD2. CDR3 size: 20 residues. Germline CDR1 SGDLS, CDR2 YYNGEE. Trimming removed 0 bases from V and 0 bases from J; junction bases left unmatched: 16. CDR3 protein: CASSVEGTSSTRRRSYEQYF. As DNA, the CDR3 is TGTGCCAGCAGCGTAGAGGGGACTAGCTCGACTAGGCGTCGCTCCTACGAGCAGTACTTC.

A single count supports this clone. The chain employs TRBV5-1 and TRBJ1-2; D is perhaps TRBD1 (5 bases). The V gene lost 4 bases and the J gene lost 4 bases, with 17 bases spanning the gap. Germline V gene sequence: CDR1 SGHRS, CDR2 YFSETQ. The CDR3 spans 15 residues. Written as DNA, the CDR3 is TGCGCCAGCAGCGAGGGGCCAGGGAGGGTCTATGGCTACACCTTC. Amino acids: CASSEGPGRVYGYTF. The full variable domain, in which reference TRBV5-1 and TRBJ1-2 provide the parts outside the CDR3, is KAGVTQTPRYLIKTRGQQVTLSCSPISGHRSVSWYQQTPGQGLQFLFEYFSETQRNKGNFPGRFSGRQFSNSRSEMNVSTLELGDSALYLCASSEGPGRVYGYTFGSGTRLTVV.

The CDR3 is CASSRRDRGTGELFF. For the CDR3, the DNA is TGTGCCAGCAGCCGCCGGGACAGGGGAACCGGGGAGCTGTTTTTT. The rearrangement uses TRBV5-4 and TRBJ2-2, with TRBD1 matching over 10 bases. Germline-derived CDR1 and CDR2 are SGHNT and YYREEE (reference sequence). This CDR3 is built from 15 residues. After removal of 4 bases from V and 5 bases from J, the junction contained 5 bases not matched to a gene.

The chain carries TRBV7-2 and TRBJ2-2; TRBD2 agrees at 10 bases. The CDR3 covers 16 residues. J was trimmed by 3 bases and V by 1 base; bases with no gene match: 2. Germline CDR1 and CDR2: SGHTA and FQGNSA. CDR3 DNA sequence: TGTGCCAGCAGCTTAGACAGCGGGAGGGACACCGGGGAGCTGTTTTTT. Residues: CASSLDSGRDTGELFF.

The chain links TRBV28 to TRBJ2-5, with no clear D. Germline-derived CDR1 and CDR2 are MDHEN and SYDVKM. Trimming pared 4 bases from V and 4 bases from J, leaving 7 bases between. The CDR3 totals 12 residues. The CDR3 is CASSSSIETQYF. In nucleotides, the CDR3 is TGTGCCAGCAGTTCGTCCATAGAGACCCAGTACTTC. Drawing the rest from reference TRBV28 and TRBJ2-5, the complete variable domain is DVKVTQSSRYLVKRTGEKVFLECVQDMDHENMFWYRQDPGLGLRLIYFSYDVKMKEKGDIPEGYSVSREKKERFSLILESASTNQTSMYLCASSSSIETQYFGPGTRLLVL.

The genes are TRBV12-5 and TRBJ2-7; either TRBD1 or TRBD2 may fit D (5 bases each). Between the trimmed V and J ends, which lost 6 bases and 3 bases, there was a span of 15 bases. CDR3 length equals 14 residues. The germline V gene has CDR1 LGHNT and CDR2 FRNRAP. CDR3 loop: CASGTPRGHYEQYF. As DNA, the CDR3 is TGTGCTAGTGGCACCCCCCGGGGCCACTACGAGCAGTACTTC.

CDR3 in DNA: TGCGCCAGCAGCCCCCGACAGGGGGATTCACCCCTCCACTTT. Translating gives CASSPRQGDSPLHF. The chain uses TRBV4-3 and TRBJ1-6, with TRBD1 matching 9 bases. This CDR3 is built from 14 residues. The germline V gene encodes CDR1 LGHNA and CDR2 YSLEER. V lost 4 bases to trimming and J lost 8 bases; unmatched junction nucleotides: 3.

This rearrangement joins TRBV11-2 to TRBJ1-2; D is uncertain. The CDR3 spans 16 residues. Per the germline V gene, CDR1 is SGHAT and CDR2 is FQNNGV. The V and J ends lost 4 bases and 4 bases respectively, with 19 bases between them. CDR3 nucleotide sequence: TGTGCCAGCAGCTGGACCATTACGGGGTCAGTCTATGGCTACACCTTC. Amino acid sequence: CASSWTITGSVYGYTF.

In this sample, this clone turned up a few times. Other DNA sequences in the sample encode the same CDR3. This chain joins TRBV30 and TRBJ2-5; D is undetermined. Per germline, CDR1 GTSNPN and CDR2 SVGIG (reference sequence). The V end was cut by 0 bases, the J end by 5 bases, with 4 bases between. The CDR3 consists of 11 residues. This CDR3 is CAWSVSETQYF. CDR3 DNA sequence: TGTGCCTGGAGTGTAAGTGAGACCCAGTACTTC.

This clone is a singleton in its sample. V usage is TRBV6-5 and J usage is TRBJ1-2, with 11 bases matching TRBD1. V was clipped by 6 bases and J by 7 bases; unmatched bases: 7. The CDR3 runs to 14 residues. CDR1 and CDR2 (germline): MNHEY, SVGAGI. The CDR3 DNA reads as TGTGCCAGCAGGCGGACAGGGGGCGACGCTGGCTACACCTTC. Residues: CASRRTGGDAGYTF.

This clone appeared once. This chain joins TRBV5-6 and TRBJ2-3; 7 bases map to TRBD1. The J segment lost 2 bases and the V segment lost 0 bases, leaving 9 bases of the junction unmatched. The CDR3 consists of 17 residues. CDR1 and CDR2 from the germline V gene are SGHDT and YYEEEE. In DNA form, the CDR3 reads TGTGCCAGCAGCTTGGAATCCCACAGGGGCAACACAGATACGCAGTATTTT. This translates into CASSLESHRGNTDTQYF.

This chain connects TRBV7-2 to TRBJ1-1; no firm D call. This CDR3 has 14 residues. Germline V gives CDR1 SGHTA, CDR2 FQGNSA. V lost 3 bases and J lost 1, with 9 bases in between. The CDR3 nucleotides are TGTGCCAGCAGCTTTATGAGGGCGAACACTGAAGCTTTCTTT. Translation: CASSFMRANTEAFF.